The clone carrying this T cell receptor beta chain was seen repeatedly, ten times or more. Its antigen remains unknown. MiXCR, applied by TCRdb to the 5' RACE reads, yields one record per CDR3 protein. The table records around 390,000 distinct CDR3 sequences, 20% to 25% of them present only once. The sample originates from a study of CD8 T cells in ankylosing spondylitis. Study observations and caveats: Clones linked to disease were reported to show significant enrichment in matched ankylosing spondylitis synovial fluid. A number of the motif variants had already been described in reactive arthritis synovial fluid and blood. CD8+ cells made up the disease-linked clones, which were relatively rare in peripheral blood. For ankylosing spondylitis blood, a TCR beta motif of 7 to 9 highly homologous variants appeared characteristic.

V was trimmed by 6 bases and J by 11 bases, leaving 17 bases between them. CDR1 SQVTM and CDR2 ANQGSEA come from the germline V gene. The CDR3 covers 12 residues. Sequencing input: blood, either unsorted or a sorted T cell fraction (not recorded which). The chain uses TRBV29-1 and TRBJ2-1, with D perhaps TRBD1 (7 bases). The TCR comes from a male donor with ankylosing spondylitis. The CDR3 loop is CSVARGDLQQFF. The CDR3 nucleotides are TGCAGCGTGGCCAGGGGGGATCTTCAGCAGTTCTTC.